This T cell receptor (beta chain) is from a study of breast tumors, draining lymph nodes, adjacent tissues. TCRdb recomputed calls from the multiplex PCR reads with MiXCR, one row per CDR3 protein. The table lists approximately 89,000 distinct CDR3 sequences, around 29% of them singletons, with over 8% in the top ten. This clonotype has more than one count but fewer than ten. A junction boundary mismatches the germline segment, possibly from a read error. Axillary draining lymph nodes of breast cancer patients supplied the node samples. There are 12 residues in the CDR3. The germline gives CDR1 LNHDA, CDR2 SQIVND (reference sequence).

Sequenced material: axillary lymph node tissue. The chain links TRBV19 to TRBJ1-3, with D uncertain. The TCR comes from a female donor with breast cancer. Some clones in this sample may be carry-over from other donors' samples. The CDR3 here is CASMSDGYTTYF. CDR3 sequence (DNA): TGTGCCAGTATGTCTGACGGATATACCACATATTTT. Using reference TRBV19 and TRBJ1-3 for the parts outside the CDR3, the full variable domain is DGGITQSPKYLFRKEGQNVTLSCEQNLNHDAMYWYRQDPGQGLRLIYYSQIVNDFQKGDIAEGYSVSREKKESFPLTVTSAQKNPTAFYLCASMSDGYTTYFGEGSWLTVV.